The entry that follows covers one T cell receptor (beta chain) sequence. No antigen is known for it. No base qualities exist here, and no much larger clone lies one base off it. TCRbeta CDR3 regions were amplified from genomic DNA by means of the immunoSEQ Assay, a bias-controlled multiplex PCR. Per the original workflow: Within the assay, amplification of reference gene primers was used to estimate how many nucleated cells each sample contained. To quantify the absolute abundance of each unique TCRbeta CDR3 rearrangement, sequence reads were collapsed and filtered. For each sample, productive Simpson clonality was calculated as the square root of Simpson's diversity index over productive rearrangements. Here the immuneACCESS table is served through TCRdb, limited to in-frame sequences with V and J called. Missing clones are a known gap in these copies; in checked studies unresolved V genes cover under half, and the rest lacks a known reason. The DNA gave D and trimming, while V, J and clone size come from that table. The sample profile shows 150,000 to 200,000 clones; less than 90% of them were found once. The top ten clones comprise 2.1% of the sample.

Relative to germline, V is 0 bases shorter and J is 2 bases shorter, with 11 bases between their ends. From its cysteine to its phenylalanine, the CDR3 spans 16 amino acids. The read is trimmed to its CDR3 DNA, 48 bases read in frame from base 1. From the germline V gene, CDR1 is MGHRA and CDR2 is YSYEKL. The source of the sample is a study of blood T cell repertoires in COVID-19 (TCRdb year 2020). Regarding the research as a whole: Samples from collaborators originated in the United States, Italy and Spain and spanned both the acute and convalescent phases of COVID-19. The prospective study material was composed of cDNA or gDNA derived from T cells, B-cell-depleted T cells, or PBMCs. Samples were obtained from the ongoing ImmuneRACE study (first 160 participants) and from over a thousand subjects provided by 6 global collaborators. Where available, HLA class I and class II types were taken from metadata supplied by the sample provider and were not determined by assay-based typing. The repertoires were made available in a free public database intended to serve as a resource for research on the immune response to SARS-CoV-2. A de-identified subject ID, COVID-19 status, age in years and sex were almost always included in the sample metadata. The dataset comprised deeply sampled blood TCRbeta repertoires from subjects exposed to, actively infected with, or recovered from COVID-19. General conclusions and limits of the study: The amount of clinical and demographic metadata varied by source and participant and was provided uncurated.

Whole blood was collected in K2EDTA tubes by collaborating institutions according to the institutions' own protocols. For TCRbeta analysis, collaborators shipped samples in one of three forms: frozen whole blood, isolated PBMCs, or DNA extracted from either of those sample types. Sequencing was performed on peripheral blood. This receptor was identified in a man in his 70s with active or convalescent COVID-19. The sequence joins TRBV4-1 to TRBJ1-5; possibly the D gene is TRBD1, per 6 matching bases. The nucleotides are TGCGCCAGCAGCCAAGATTTACAGGGCCGCAATCAGCCCCAGCATTTT. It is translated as CASSQDLQGRNQPQHF.